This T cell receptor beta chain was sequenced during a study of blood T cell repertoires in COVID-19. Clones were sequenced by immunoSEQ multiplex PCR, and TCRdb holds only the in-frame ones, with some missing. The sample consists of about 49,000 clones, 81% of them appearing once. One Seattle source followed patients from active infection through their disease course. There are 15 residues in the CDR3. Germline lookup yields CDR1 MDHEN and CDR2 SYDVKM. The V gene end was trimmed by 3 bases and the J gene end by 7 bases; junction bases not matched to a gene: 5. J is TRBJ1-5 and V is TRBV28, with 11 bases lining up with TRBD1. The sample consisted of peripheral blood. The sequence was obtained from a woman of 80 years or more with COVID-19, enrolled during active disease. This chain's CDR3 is CASSFGQGAWQPQHF. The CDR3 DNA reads TGTGCCAGCAGTTTCGGACAGGGGGCTTGGCAGCCCCAGCATTTT.